This record covers a single TCR beta chain. Its antigen is still unknown. Profiled with immunoSEQ multiplex PCR; TCRdb holds only in-frame clones, not every one. Of just under 80,000 clones in the sample, 84% were seen once. These data belong to a study of OX40 agonist ivuxolimab in advanced cancers. About the research overall: Patients in the trial were receiving intravenous ivuxolimab every 2 weeks, at doses of 0.01 to 10 mg/kg. Study-level points and caveats: At 0.1 to 3.0 mg/kg, clonal expansion of CD4+ and CD8+ blood T cells had occurred by week 6.

V was cut by 4 bases and J by 2 bases, with 19 bases left in between. The CDR3 totals 16 residues. From germline, CDR1 is SGHTS and CDR2 YDEGEE. This TCR came from an adult with an advanced solid tumor such as melanoma, head and neck, liver or kidney cancer. The specimen was CD4+ or CD8+ T cells sorted from blood, collected in a trial of the OX40 agonist ivuxolimab. V gene TRBV5-8 combines with J gene TRBJ2-7, with D perhaps being TRBD1 or TRBD2 (6 bases each). The CDR3 region is CASSLVHREVPYEQYF. The CDR3 nucleotides are TGTGCCAGCAGCCTTGTACACAGGGAGGTTCCCTACGAGCAGTACTTC.